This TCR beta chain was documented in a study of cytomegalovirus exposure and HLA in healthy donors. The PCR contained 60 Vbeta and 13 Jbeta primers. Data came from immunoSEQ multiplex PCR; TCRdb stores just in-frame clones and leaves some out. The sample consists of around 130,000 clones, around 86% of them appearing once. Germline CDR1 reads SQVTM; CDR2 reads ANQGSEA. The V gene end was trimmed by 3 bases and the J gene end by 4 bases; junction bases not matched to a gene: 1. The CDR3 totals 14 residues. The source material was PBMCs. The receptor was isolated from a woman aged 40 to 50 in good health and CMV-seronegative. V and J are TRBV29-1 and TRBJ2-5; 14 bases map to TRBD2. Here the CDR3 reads CSVETSGGAETQYF. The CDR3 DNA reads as TGCAGCGTTGAGACTAGCGGGGGGGCAGAGACCCAGTACTTC.